These 4 T cell receptor beta chains were sequenced from one sample in a study of CD8 T cells in Susac syndrome (dated by TCRdb to the late 2010s). Libraries were prepared through the immunoSEQ multiplex PCR assay. RNA was extracted with the RNeasy kit and about 0.5 to 1 ug was reverse transcribed using random hexamers. TCRdb applied fastp at Q25 and MiXCR to the public reads, then kept only in-frame beta chains. Rows are combined by CDR3 protein, so each entry shows the most common genes and DNA. The sample table records hundreds of thousands of distinct CDR3 sequences; about 96% of these occur just once. 0.075% to 0.095% of the sample comes from the top ten. The sample comprised CD4+ T cells from PBMCs. These receptors were taken from a human donor with multiple sclerosis.

The chain is built from TRBV6-1 and TRBJ1-2, with unresolved D. The V gene lost 1 base and the J gene lost 0 bases, with 12 bases spanning the gap. Germline V gene sequence: CDR1 MNHNS, CDR2 SASEGT. This CDR3 spans 16 amino acids. CDR3 sequence: CASSEGSARANYGYTF. The DNA for the CDR3 is TGTGCCAGCAGTGAAGGTAGCGCCAGAGCTAACTATGGCTACACCTTC.

The rearrangement uses TRBV30 and TRBJ1-2; no clear D. CDR1 and CDR2 from the germline V gene are GTSNPN and SVGIG (reference sequence). V was shortened by 8 bases and J by 1 base, with 17 bases between the two germline ends. The CDR3 extends over 14 amino acids. The CDR3 sequence: CARASGVLNYGYTF. For the CDR3, the DNA is TGTGCCCGAGCCTCCGGGGTGCTTAACTATGGCTACACCTTC.

This clonotype was counted only a few times. The rearrangement uses TRBV29-1 and TRBJ2-5; no clear D gene. CDR3 length equals 10 residues. Germline V gene lookup returns CDR1 SQVTM and CDR2 ANQGSEA. V was shortened by 7 bases and J by 5 bases, with 8 bases between the two germline ends. Here the CDR3 DNA reads TGCAGCGGGGGTGGGGAGACCCAGTACTTC. This sequence encodes CSGGGETQYF.

The V and J genes are TRBV20-1 and TRBJ2-5; D is unresolved. The CDR3 runs to 14 residues. Germline CDR1 is DFQATT and CDR2 is SNEGSKA (reference sequence). Trimming shortened V by 3 bases and J by 0 bases, and 11 bases separated the two germline ends. The CDR3 coding sequence is TGCAGTGCTAGTCTTATCCGGGACCAAGAGACCCAGTACTTC. Encoded protein: CSASLIRDQETQYF.